This is a list of T cell receptor beta chains from one sample in a study of Ad26.COV2.S vaccination and SARS-CoV-2 variants. The method was immunoSEQ multiplex PCR; TCRdb's version includes in-frame clones alone and lacks a portion of them. In the table there are about 350,000 clones, approximately 90% of which are singletons. The source was peripheral blood, collected in a trial of Ad26.COV2.S vaccine versus placebo. The receptors here all came from a person aged 18-65 years who received the Ad26.COV2.S COVID-19 vaccine or a placebo. CDR3s include the opening cysteine and the closing phenylalanine or tryptophan. A D gene is named only where the DNA matches it firmly. Clone size is shown for a subset of rows, as once, few, many or a class of expanded clone.

clone_size j_call v_call d_call cdr3_nt cdr3_aa
. TRBJ1-1 TRBV18 . TGTGCCAGCTCACCACCATATGACAGATCCACTGAAGCTTTCTTT CASSPPYDRSTEAFF
. TRBJ2-3 TRBV10-3 . TGTGCCATCAGGAGACACACCTCTAGCACAGATACGCAGTATTTT CAIRRHTSSTDTQYF
few TRBJ2-7 TRBV5-1 . TGCGCCAGCAGTTTAGCGGAGGGATACGAGCAGTACTTC CASSLAEGYEQYF
. TRBJ1-6 TRBV6-1 . TGTGCCAGCAGTGAAGAAGTCTACTCACCCCTCCACTTT CASSEEVYSPLHF
. TRBJ1-4 TRBV7-2 . TGTGCCAGCAGCCCGCCACCCCCTAATGAAAAACTGTTTTTT CASSPPPPNEKLFF
few TRBJ2-2 TRBV4-1 TRBD2 TGCGCCAGCCGCGTTAGCGGGACTGCGAACACCGGGGAGCTGTTTTTT CASRVSGTANTGELFF
. TRBJ2-7 TRBV11-2 . TGTGCCAGCAGCTTGGGGGGCGGGGGCCTCTACGAGCAGTACTTC CASSLGGGGLYEQYF
. TRBJ1-1 TRBV27 . TGTGCCAGCAGATACACCAGGGAATTCCCTGAAGCTTTCTTT CASRYTREFPEAFF
. TRBJ2-2 TRBV15 TRBD2 TGTGCCACCCAGCCCCGGGAGGGCCTCACCGGGGAGCTGTTTTTT CATQPREGLTGELFF
. TRBJ1-1 TRBV7-3 . TGTGCCAGCAGCACTTCTGGGACATTGAACACTGAAGCTTTCTTT CASSTSGTLNTEAFF
. TRBJ2-2 TRBV28 . TGTGCCAGCAGTTTAGATCGTGGGGCAGTTTGGGACACCGGGGAGCTGTTTTTT CASSLDRGAVWDTGELFF
few TRBJ2-1 TRBV6-2/TRBV6-3 TRBD2 TGTGCCAGCAGCCAAACTAGCGAAACCTACAATGAGCAGTTCTTC CASSQTSETYNEQFF
. TRBJ1-6 TRBV10-3 . TGTGCCATCAGTGAGTCGACGGGCAGGGAGAATTCACCCCTCCACTTT CAISESTGRENSPLHF
. TRBJ2-2 TRBV10-3 . TGTGCCATCAACCCTGATGGGGTCATCCTGAACACCGGGGAGCTGTTTTTT CAINPDGVILNTGELFF
. TRBJ1-1 TRBV7-2 . TGTGCCAGCAGCCCGGGGTTCACTGAAGCTTTCTTT CASSPGFTEAFF
. TRBJ1-4 TRBV15 . TGTGCCACCAGCAGAGAGGCGGTTGTTGCTGAAAAACTGTTTTTT CATSREAVVAEKLFF
. TRBJ1-2 TRBV27 . TGTGCCAGCAGTTTAGGTCGGGGAACCTATGGCTACACCTTC CASSLGRGTYGYTF
. TRBJ1-5 TRBV5-5 TRBD1 TGTGCCAGCAGCTCCCGGACGCGACAGGGTTGGAATCAGCCCCAGCATTTT CASSSRTRQGWNQPQHF
. TRBJ2-3 TRBV14 TRBD2 TGTGCCAGCAGCCAAGATTTAGGAGCGGGGGGCCTGAATACGCAGTATTTT CASSQDLGAGGLNTQYF
. TRBJ2-7 TRBV11-2 TRBD2 TGTGCCAGCAGCCCATTTATTACGGGAGGGCCCTACGAGCAGTACTTC CASSPFITGGPYEQYF
once TRBJ1-6 TRBV19 TRBD1 TGTGCCAGTAGTACCAGGGGGGGTAATTCACCCCTCCACTTT CASSTRGGNSPLHF
few TRBJ1-2 TRBV4-3 TRBD1 TGCGCCAAGGATTTGGGACAGGGAAAGGGCTACACCTTC CAKDLGQGKGYTF
once TRBJ1-1 TRBV6-2/TRBV6-3 . TGTGCCAGCAGTTTCAGGGAGGGGGGCACTGAAGCTTTCTTT CASSFREGGTEAFF
. TRBJ1-1 TRBV6-5 . TGTGCCAGCAGTCGAACGGAATGGGGCGAAGCTTTCTTT CASSRTEWGEAFF
. TRBJ2-3 TRBV7-2 . TGTGCCAGCAGCTTAGCGGGAGCACGGGATACGCAGTATTTT CASSLAGARDTQYF
. TRBJ1-6 TRBV10-3 TRBD1 TGTGCCATCAGTGAGTCGACATCGTCCGCAGGGGGAGATTCACCCCTCCACTTT CAISESTSSAGGDSPLHF